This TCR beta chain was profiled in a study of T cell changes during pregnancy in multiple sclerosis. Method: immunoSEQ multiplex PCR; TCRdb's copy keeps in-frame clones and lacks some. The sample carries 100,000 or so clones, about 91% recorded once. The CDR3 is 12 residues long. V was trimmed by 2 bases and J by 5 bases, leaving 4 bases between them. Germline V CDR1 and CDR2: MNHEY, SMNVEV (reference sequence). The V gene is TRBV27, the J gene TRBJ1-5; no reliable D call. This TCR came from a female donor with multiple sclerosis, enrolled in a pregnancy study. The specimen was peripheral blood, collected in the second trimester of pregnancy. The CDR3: CASSLVDQPQHF. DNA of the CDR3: TGTGCCAGCAGTTTAGTAGATCAGCCCCAGCATTTT.